Presented here are 31 T cell receptor beta chains from one specimen sequenced in a study of naive and memory T cell subsets. Both TRBC1 and TRBC2 were covered by a beta constant-region primer of two equimolar oligonucleotides. TCRdb re-derived calls from the UMI-ligation and nested PCR reads in MiXCR, one entry per CDR3 protein. The sample yields 130,000 to 150,000 distinct CDR3 sequences, 15% to 20% seen once. Sequenced: naive CD4+ T cells from blood. The origin of the receptors is a human donor in good health.

The chain has TRBV5-1 and TRBJ2-6, with D perhaps given as TRBD1 or TRBD2 (5 bases each). From germline, CDR1 is SGHRS and CDR2 YFSETQ. The CDR3 totals 14 residues. V lost 4 bases and J lost 15, with 20 bases in between. The DNA for the CDR3 is TGCGCCAGCAGCCCGGGGACGGCGGAGTATCCCCTGACTTTC. Translating gives CASSPGTAEYPLTF.

The rearrangement uses TRBV20-1 and TRBJ2-3; the match to TRBD1 covers 7 bases. Germline-derived CDR1 and CDR2 are DFQATT and SNEGSKA (reference sequence). The CDR3 is 14 amino acids. The V gene end was trimmed by 5 bases and the J gene end by 0 bases; junction bases not matched to a gene: 5. In nucleotides, the CDR3 is TGCAGTGCTCGACAGGGACCTAGCACAGATACGCAGTATTTT. This codes for CSARQGPSTDTQYF.

The gene calls are TRBV6-2 or TRBV6-3 and TRBJ2-1; 12 nucleotides agree with TRBD2. Looked up from germline, CDR1 is MNHEY and CDR2 is SVGEGT. J gave up 8 bases and V 4 bases, and 6 bases lay outside the gene matches. This CDR3 contains 15 residues. The CDR3 region has the DNA TGTGCCAGCAGTTTAGGACTAGCGGGAAGGTATGAGCAGTTCTTC. It encodes CASSLGLAGRYEQFF.

The chain combines TRBV5-1 with TRBJ2-1; TRBD2 matches at 11 bases. Trimming cost V 6 bases and J 8 bases; bases outside gene matches: 10. The CDR3 is made up of 15 amino acids. The germline V gene encodes CDR1 SGHRS and CDR2 YFSETQ. CDR3 residues: CASTPLAGVAHEQFF. The CDR3 bases are TGCGCCAGCACCCCACTAGCGGGAGTTGCCCATGAGCAGTTCTTC.

In this sample, this clonotype turned up a few times. The chain employs TRBV20-1 and TRBJ1-2, with 7 bases matching TRBD1. Germline trimming cut 5 bases from V and 5 bases from J; bases unmatched to any gene: 11. Germline CDR1 and CDR2: DFQATT and SNEGSKA (reference sequence). This CDR3 region has 14 residues. The CDR3 protein is CSAGVIGQVYGYTF. The CDR3 nucleotides are TGCAGTGCTGGGGTAATCGGACAGGTGTATGGCTACACCTTC.

This clonotype was found once. The chain joins TRBV6-6 to TRBJ2-4, with D perhaps matching TRBD2 (6 bases). The CDR3 is 18 amino acids. Looked up from germline, CDR1 is MNHNY and CDR2 is SVGAGI (reference sequence). The V end lost 4 bases, the J end lost 0 bases, and 19 bases lay between the germline ends. In DNA form, the CDR3 reads TGTGCCAGCAGTTCGGAGGGGAGCAAGAAGGGAGCCAAAAACATTCAGTACTTC. It yields the protein CASSSEGSKKGAKNIQYF.

The chain couples TRBV5-1 to TRBJ1-1, with a possible D match to TRBD1 (5 bases). The CDR3 covers 13 residues. CDR1 and CDR2 from the germline V gene are SGHRS and YFSETQ. The V gene lost 3 bases and the J gene lost 4 bases, with 10 bases spanning the gap. The CDR3 bases are TGCGCCAGCAGCTGGGTTCAGGGCACTGAAGCTTTCTTT. Protein product: CASSWVQGTEAFF.

This clonotype has just a few counts. This chain connects TRBV7-3 to TRBJ2-1, with D possibly being TRBD2 (6 bases). Germline lookup yields CDR1 SGHTA and CDR2 FQGTGA. V was cut by 2 bases and J by 0 bases, with 8 bases left in between. The CDR3 loop spans 15 amino acids. The chain's CDR3 is CASSLAGTSYNEQFF. In nucleotides, the CDR3 is TGTGCCAGCAGCTTAGCGGGAACCTCCTACAATGAGCAGTTCTTC.

This clonotype was found many times. The V call is TRBV29-1, the J call TRBJ2-7; 7 bases match TRBD1. This CDR3 is built from 14 residues. V was clipped by 0 bases and J by 2 bases; unmatched bases: 4. In germline, CDR1 is SQVTM, CDR2 ANQGSEA. The CDR3 sequence is CSVEDNRGAYEQYF. CDR3 in DNA: TGCAGCGTTGAAGATAACAGGGGTGCCTACGAGCAGTACTTC.

This chain uses TRBV28 with TRBJ2-4; D remains unclear. The germline V gene has CDR1 MDHEN and CDR2 SYDVKM. V gave up 6 bases and J gave up 5 bases, with 11 bases separating them. The CDR3 extends over 13 amino acids. CDR3 amino acids: CASSEATQNIQYF. The DNA for the CDR3 is TGTGCCAGCAGCGAAGCCACCCAAAACATTCAGTACTTC.

This clonotype was counted between two and nine times. The chain links TRBV19 to TRBJ1-1, with TRBD1 matching 7 bases. Trimming took 5 bases from V and 1 from J; bases not matched to a gene: 7. The V gene's germline CDR1 is LNHDA and CDR2 SQIVND (reference sequence). The CDR3 loop spans 15 amino acids. CDR3 amino acids: CASSPAGTANTEAFF. DNA for the CDR3: TGTGCCAGTAGTCCCGCCGGGACAGCGAACACTGAAGCTTTCTTT.

This clonotype was seen only a few times. The chain carries TRBV20-1 and TRBJ1-5; TRBD1 might be the D (5 bases). This CDR3 has 16 residues. CDR1 and CDR2 from the germline V gene are DFQATT and SNEGSKA (reference sequence). V lost 4 bases, J lost 4 bases, and 20 bases lay in between. The CDR3 sequence: CSAKASGEGRNQPQHF. The CDR3 DNA sequence: TGCAGTGCTAAAGCGTCGGGGGAGGGCCGGAATCAGCCCCAGCATTTT.

In its sample, this clonotype was seen a few times. V and J are TRBV7-8 and TRBJ2-2; D remains ambiguous. The CDR3 totals 18 residues. V was clipped by 2 bases and J by 0 bases, with 16 bases between them. Germline V gene sequence: CDR1 SGHVS, CDR2 FQNEAQ. The DNA of the CDR3 is TGTGCCAGCAGCTTATTCCCCTCGGGCAGTTCGAACACCGGGGAGCTGTTTTTT. Protein sequence: CASSLFPSGSSNTGELFF.

The chain links TRBV29-1 to TRBJ2-7; a weak D match, TRBD2 (6 bases). From germline, CDR1 is SQVTM and CDR2 ANQGSEA. CDR3 size: 14 residues. V lost 1 base to trimming and J lost 2 bases, with 12 bases between them. For the CDR3, the DNA is TGCAGCGTTGAAGTTTCGGGAGTAGCCTACGAGCAGTACTTC. It encodes CSVEVSGVAYEQYF.

This clonotype was seen many times. V and J are TRBV2 and TRBJ2-3; D tentatively fits TRBD1 or TRBD2 (5 bases each). The CDR3 length is 15 residues. V dropped 8 bases and J dropped 0 bases, with 15 bases sitting between them. Germline lookup yields CDR1 SNHLY and CDR2 FYNNEI. The CDR3 coding sequence is TGTGCCAGCGAAAGGGACGGTGCGAGCACAGATACGCAGTATTTT. It yields the protein CASERDGASTDTQYF.

This clonotype has only a few counts. This chain connects TRBV6-2 or TRBV6-3 to TRBJ1-5, with D possibly TRBD1 on 6 matching bases. This CDR3 contains 13 residues. The germline V and J ends were trimmed by 6 bases and 2 bases, with 8 bases remaining between them. CDR1 and CDR2 from the germline V gene are MNHEY and SVGEGT. The CDR3 reads CASRNRGNQPQHF. DNA for the CDR3: TGTGCCAGCAGAAACAGGGGCAATCAGCCCCAGCATTTT.

The chain employs TRBV11-2 and TRBJ2-3; perhaps TRBD1 as D (6 bases). With 3 bases removed from V and 3 bases from J, the gap between germline ends came to 25 bases. The CDR3 extends over 19 amino acids. CDR1 is SGHAT and CDR2 is FQNNGV in the germline V gene. The CDR3 nucleotides read TGTGCCAGCAGCTTCAGACAGGCCGGGACCACCGCTTTGACAGATACGCAGTATTTT. It is translated as CASSFRQAGTTALTDTQYF.

The V gene is TRBV12-3 or TRBV12-4, the J gene TRBJ1-1; the match to TRBD1 covers 7 bases. V shed 5 bases, J shed 1 base, and the junction held 4 bases outside the gene matches. This CDR3 is 14 amino acids long. CDR3 sequence (DNA): TGTGCCAGCAGTAGACAGGGCTCGAACACTGAAGCTTTCTTT. Translation: CASSRQGSNTEAFF.

This clonotype was seen only a few times. This rearrangement joins TRBV6-1 to TRBJ2-2; D gene ambiguous. This CDR3 has 8 amino acids. Looked up from germline, CDR1 is MNHNS and CDR2 is SASEGT. The ends were cut back, 11 bases at V and 6 bases at J, with 1 base in the middle. The DNA for the CDR3 is TGTGCCTCCGGGGAGCTGTTTTTT. Translating gives CASGELFF.

This clonotype was counted a few times. V and J are TRBV25-1 and TRBJ2-1, with 7 nucleotides matching TRBD2. CDR1 and CDR2 (germline): MGHDK, SYGVNS. Trimming at V came to 5 bases and at J to 3 bases, leaving 7 bases not matched to a gene. The CDR3 loop spans 15 amino acids. The CDR3 DNA reads TGTGCCAGCAGTAAGGGAGGGCGCGGCTACAATGAGCAGTTCTTC. Its translation is CASSKGGRGYNEQFF.

This clonotype was detected a few times. CDR3 bases: TGCGCCAGCAGTCATGGGGGCGCCTCGGGCTACACCTTC. Protein sequence: CASSHGGASGYTF. This rearrangement joins TRBV5-1 to TRBJ1-2; perhaps TRBD1 as D (6 bases). The V and J ends lost 5 bases and 8 bases respectively, with 16 bases between them. Looked up from germline, CDR1 is SGHRS and CDR2 is YFSETQ. This CDR3 spans 13 amino acids. The full variable domain, in which reference TRBV5-1 and TRBJ1-2 provide the parts outside the CDR3, is KAGVTQTPRYLIKTRGQQVTLSCSPISGHRSVSWYQQTPGQGLQFLFEYFSETQRNKGNFPGRFSGRQFSNSRSEMNVSTLELGDSALYLCASSHGGASGYTFGSGTRLTVV.

The chain links TRBV6-2 or TRBV6-3 to TRBJ2-1; 16 positions match TRBD2. The CDR3 consists of 14 residues. The germline CDR1 and CDR2 sequences are MNHEY and SVGEGT. Losses at the gene ends were 5 bases for V and 15 bases for J; bases not matched to a gene: 7. The chain's CDR3 is CASSTGTSGRVVFF. DNA of the CDR3: TGTGCCAGCAGTACAGGGACTAGCGGGAGGGTGGTGTTCTTC.

The CDR3 sequence is CASSFGGDYGYTF. In DNA, the CDR3 is TGTGCCAGCAGTTTCGGAGGGGACTATGGCTACACCTTC. J is TRBJ1-2 and V is TRBV28, with D maybe TRBD1 (5 bases). Trimming removed 3 bases from V and 3 bases from J, with 8 bases in between. CDR1 and CDR2 from the germline V gene are MDHEN and SYDVKM. This CDR3 region has 13 residues.

The table lists this clonotype with a few counts. V gene TRBV15 combines with J gene TRBJ2-7; 10 bases line up with TRBD1. Germline lookup yields CDR1 LNHNV and CDR2 YYDKDF (reference sequence). The CDR3 totals 15 residues. The junction had 9 bases not matched to a gene; V was cut back by 4 bases and J by 6 bases. CDR3 region: CATSMDRGSVREQYF. The CDR3 coding sequence is TGTGCCACCAGCATGGACAGGGGGTCTGTCCGCGAGCAGTACTTC. Full variable domain (rest looked up from reference TRBV15 and TRBJ2-7): DAMVIQNPRYQVTQFGKPVTLSCSQTLNHNVMYWYQQKSSQAPKLLFHYYDKDFNNEADTPDNFQSRRPNTSFCFLDIRSPGLGDTAMYLCATSMDRGSVREQYFGPGTRLTVT.

J is TRBJ1-4 and V is TRBV28; D gene ambiguous. This CDR3 spans 15 amino acids. The V end was cut by 7 bases, the J end by 0 bases, with 12 bases between. Germline lookup yields CDR1 MDHEN and CDR2 SYDVKM. CDR3 in amino acids: CASNHAGSTNEKLFF. The DNA for the CDR3 is TGTGCCAGCAATCACGCTGGATCAACTAATGAAAAACTGTTTTTT.

The chain is built from TRBV29-1 and TRBJ2-2; the D is unclear. CDR3 length equals 13 residues. The V and J ends lost 4 bases and 5 bases respectively, with 11 bases between them. From germline, CDR1 is SQVTM and CDR2 ANQGSEA. CDR3 nucleotide sequence: TGCAGCGTTGGCGGTCCCGGGACCGGGGAGCTGTTTTTT. This gives the protein CSVGGPGTGELFF.

This clonotype was observed a handful of times. The genes are TRBV29-1 and TRBJ1-1; D gene unclear. In germline, CDR1 is SQVTM, CDR2 ANQGSEA. Trimming removed 6 bases at V and 7 bases at J, with 15 bases between. The CDR3 sequence is 12 residues long. The CDR3 DNA reads TGCAGCGTCGTACAGAGCCCCCTTGAAGCTTTCTTT. It translates to CSVVQSPLEAFF.

The gene calls are TRBV20-1 and TRBJ2-7; D uncertain. The CDR3 consists of 13 residues. V lost 4 bases to trimming and J lost 6 bases, with 16 bases between them. Germline CDR1 is DFQATT and CDR2 is SNEGSKA (reference sequence). The CDR3 coding sequence is TGCAGTGCTAAAGGACGAGCGAGGTCCGAGCAGTACTTC. Translation gives CSAKGRARSEQYF.

This clonotype has only a few counts. The rearrangement joins TRBV6-2 or TRBV6-3 to TRBJ2-1; 9 positions match TRBD2. The CDR3 runs 16 residues. Germline V CDR1 and CDR2: MNHEY, SVGEGT. V was clipped by 2 bases and J by 8 bases; unmatched bases: 10. CDR3 protein: CASSYGSGTSLDEQFF. In nucleotides, the CDR3 is TGTGCCAGCAGTTACGGGTCCGGGACTAGCTTGGATGAGCAGTTCTTC.

This clonotype was seen just once. This chain connects TRBV7-2 to TRBJ2-4, with D maybe TRBD1 (6 bases). Germline-derived CDR1 and CDR2 are SGHTA and FQGNSA. The CDR3 is 17 residues long. The germline V and J ends were trimmed by 7 bases and 0 bases, with 19 bases remaining between them. The CDR3 protein is CASIPSRAGAAKNIQYF. The DNA of the CDR3 is TGTGCCAGCATCCCATCTCGGGCAGGGGCAGCCAAAAACATTCAGTACTTC.

In its sample, this clonotype was seen a few times. The rearrangement uses TRBV19 and TRBJ2-7; TRBD1 is a possible D gene (6 bases). The germline CDR1 and CDR2 sequences are LNHDA and SQIVND (reference sequence). The CDR3 loop spans 16 amino acids. Trimming removed 0 bases from V and 2 bases from J, with 14 bases in between. CDR3 sequence (DNA): TGTGCCAGTAGTATAGATTGGGACACTAAAGCCTACGAGCAGTACTTC. It encodes CASSIDWDTKAYEQYF. Based on the CDR3 plus reference TRBV19 and TRBJ2-7, the full variable domain is DGGITQSPKYLFRKEGQNVTLSCEQNLNHDAMYWYRQDPGQGLRLIYYSQIVNDFQKGDIAEGYSVSREKKESFPLTVTSAQKNPTAFYLCASSIDWDTKAYEQYFGPGTRLTVT.